The 22 T cell receptor beta chains listed next were all sequenced from one sample in a study of T cells expressing NK-cell markers. TCRdb re-analyzed the 5' RACE reads; it lists each CDR3 protein once, without DNA. The sample yields 140,000 or so distinct CDR3 sequences, of which the top ten take up around 10%. The specimen was blood T cells: a sorted CD56 or NKG2C T cell subset, CD4+ or CD8+ T cells, or bulk PBMC T cells (not recorded which). The receptor set was obtained from a man aged 18-30 years in good health.

This sequence joins TRBV28 and TRBJ2-3; absent DNA, TCRdb's TRBD2 call cannot be checked. This CDR3 has 16 residues. Germline-derived CDR1 and CDR2 are MDHEN and SYDVKM. This chain's CDR3 is CASQTRGLDTQDTQYF.

The chain carries TRBV6-1 and TRBJ2-5; TCRdb's D call of TRBD1 is untestable without DNA. There are 14 residues in the CDR3. Germline V CDR1 and CDR2: MNHNS, SASEGT. CDR3 protein: CASSPGQGGETQYF.

The chain carries TRBV12-3 or TRBV12-4 and TRBJ2-7; the TCRdb D gene call, TRBD1, has no DNA to confirm it. The CDR3 contains 15 residues. CDR3 sequence reads: CASSHTGATVYEQYF.

The genes are TRBV6-2 or TRBV6-3 and TRBJ1-2; TCRdb lists TRBD1, though no DNA is available to test this call. The CDR3 covers 14 residues. Germline V lookup: CDR1 MNHEY, CDR2 SVGEGT. The CDR3 loop is CASDPGQGNYGYTF.

This chain links TRBV27 with TRBJ2-7; TCRdb's D call of TRBD1 is untestable without DNA. The CDR3 contains 16 residues. The germline V gene has CDR1 MNHEY and CDR2 SMNVEV (reference sequence). The CDR3 region is CASREGGLSTLYEQYF.

CDR3 region: CASSPGPVHNEQFF. The chain carries TRBV4-1 and TRBJ2-1; the D call of TRBD2 rests on TCRdb alone, since no DNA is present to check it. The CDR3 has 14 amino acids. Germline lookup yields CDR1 MGHRA and CDR2 YSYEKL.

The chain has TRBV28 and TRBJ2-7; TCRdb's D call, TRBD1, is unchecked because there is no DNA. Germline V lookup: CDR1 MDHEN, CDR2 SYDVKM. CDR3 length: 15 residues. CDR3 loop: CASSRGQGSSYEQYF.

The rearrangement joins TRBV19 to TRBJ2-1; there is no DNA to check the TCRdb D call of TRBD2. CDR1 and CDR2 (germline): LNHDA, SQIVND (reference sequence). The CDR3 length is 14 residues. The CDR3 protein is CASTEGGGENEQFF.

V is TRBV13 and J is TRBJ2-1; TCRdb outputs TRBD2, but without DNA this stays unchecked. Germline V lookup: CDR1 PRHDT, CDR2 FYEKMQ (reference sequence). This CDR3 spans 19 amino acids. Here the CDR3 reads CASSFPRGTSGRGSNEQFF.

CDR3 sequence reads: CASSRSDANEAFF. The chain has TRBV7-9 and TRBJ1-1. Germline-derived CDR1 and CDR2 are SEHNR and FQNEAQ (reference sequence). The CDR3 runs 13 residues.

The chain carries TRBV10-2 and TRBJ2-1; TCRdb picks TRBD2, but there is no DNA to check that call. Germline CDR1 WSHSY, CDR2 SAAADI. There are 13 residues in the CDR3. This CDR3 reads CASESGLYNEQFF.

The chain combines TRBV20-1 with TRBJ2-1; TCRdb lists TRBD2, though no DNA is available to test this call. CDR3 size: 17 residues. The germline CDR1 and CDR2 sequences are DFQATT and SNEGSKA (reference sequence). The CDR3 loop reads CSARDEAGTSVYNEQFF.

The V and J genes are TRBV28 and TRBJ2-1; TCRdb's D gene call, TRBD2, goes unchecked for lack of DNA. CDR1 MDHEN and CDR2 SYDVKM come from the germline V gene. The CDR3 extends over 20 amino acids. The chain's CDR3 is CASSPHPGLAEMSSYNEQFF.

The V call is TRBV4-3, the J call TRBJ2-1; TCRdb names TRBD2, which stays unverified in the absence of DNA. CDR1 is LGHNA and CDR2 is YSLEER in the germline V gene. This CDR3 has 15 residues. CDR3 residues: CASSQSSAPLNEQFF.

Here the CDR3 reads CASSVWSGPDDTQYF. This chain connects TRBV9 to TRBJ2-3; TCRdb's D call of TRBD2 is untestable without DNA. This CDR3 region has 15 residues. From germline, CDR1 is SGDLS and CDR2 YYNGEE.

This chain joins TRBV4-3 and TRBJ2-1. The germline V gene has CDR1 LGHNA and CDR2 YSLEER. This CDR3 has 13 residues. The CDR3 reads CASSSQSGNEQFF.

The genes are TRBV2 and TRBJ1-5. The CDR3 runs 14 residues. CDR1 and CDR2 from the germline V gene are SNHLY and FYNNEI. This CDR3 reads CASSGAVGNQPQHF.

V is TRBV10-3 and J is TRBJ2-1; TCRdb's D gene call, TRBD1, goes unchecked for lack of DNA. From germline, CDR1 is ENHRY and CDR2 SYGVKD. The CDR3 spans 15 residues. CDR3: CAISDGGRRFNEQFF.

V is TRBV7-9 and J is TRBJ2-2; TCRdb's D call, TRBD1, is unchecked because there is no DNA. The CDR3 totals 13 residues. CDR1 and CDR2 (germline): SEHNR, FQNEAQ (reference sequence). The CDR3 sequence: CASSYRTDGELFF.

The chain recombines TRBV27 with TRBJ2-3; there is no DNA to check the TCRdb D call of TRBD2. This CDR3 spans 15 amino acids. The germline V gene has CDR1 MNHEY and CDR2 SMNVEV (reference sequence). The CDR3 protein is CASTLLAGGRDTQYF.

The chain links TRBV10-3 to TRBJ2-1; TCRdb's assignment of TRBD2 cannot be checked, as there is no DNA. Germline V gene sequence: CDR1 ENHRY, CDR2 SYGVKD. There are 16 residues in the CDR3. The CDR3 reads CAISVIAGRKKDEQFF.

The J gene is TRBJ2-7, the V gene TRBV12-3 or TRBV12-4; the TRBD1 assignment by TCRdb is unverifiable without DNA. The CDR3 runs to 16 residues. Here the CDR3 reads CASSATAGTSAYEQYF.